This T cell receptor (beta chain) came from a study of cytomegalovirus exposure and HLA in healthy donors. Libraries were prepared by immunoSEQ multiplex PCR; TCRdb keeps only in-frame clonotypes and omits some of them. The table has about 67,000 clones, around 94% seen once. Among the approximately 130 subjects of the validation cohort, separate from the 666-subject first cohort, were the donors. About this clone: Its antigen is still unknown.

Study-wide results and caveats: A few chains linked to CMV were shown in vitro to be specific for CMV antigens. Most TCR sequences proved rare, with some public TCRs found in many donors.

CDR1 is MNHEY and CDR2 is SVGAGI in the germline V gene. This CDR3 has 14 residues. The V gene end was trimmed by 2 bases and the J gene end by 1 base; junction bases not matched to a gene: 0. Sequencing was carried out using PBMCs. This rearrangement joins TRBV6-5 to TRBJ2-3; 7 bases line up with TRBD1. This TCR came from a woman aged 18-29 years in good health and CMV-seronegative. As DNA, the CDR3 is TGTGCCAGCAGTTACGGGACAGGCACAGATACGCAGTATTTT. It yields the protein CASSYGTGTDTQYF.